The following is a T cell receptor (beta chain) sequence with its context. Its cognate antigen is unknown. Sequencing was performed with immunoSEQ multiplex PCR; in TCRdb, only in-frame clones are kept and a portion is missing. The table records fewer than 200,000 clones, about 83% of them present only once. The record originates from a study of cytomegalovirus exposure and HLA in healthy donors. CDR3 length: 13 residues. The ends were cut back, 1 base at V and 3 bases at J, with 7 bases in the middle. Germline V gives CDR1 SGHDT, CDR2 YYEEEE. Overall study results and limits: In vitro testing confirmed a few CMV-associated chains as specific for CMV antigens.

This TCR was recovered from a woman in her 30s in good health and CMV-seronegative. The source material was PBMCs. This chain connects TRBV5-6 to TRBJ2-5; D is unclear. The CDR3 region is CASSLIFEETQYF. The CDR3 DNA follows: TGTGCCAGCAGCTTGATATTTGAAGAGACCCAGTACTTC.